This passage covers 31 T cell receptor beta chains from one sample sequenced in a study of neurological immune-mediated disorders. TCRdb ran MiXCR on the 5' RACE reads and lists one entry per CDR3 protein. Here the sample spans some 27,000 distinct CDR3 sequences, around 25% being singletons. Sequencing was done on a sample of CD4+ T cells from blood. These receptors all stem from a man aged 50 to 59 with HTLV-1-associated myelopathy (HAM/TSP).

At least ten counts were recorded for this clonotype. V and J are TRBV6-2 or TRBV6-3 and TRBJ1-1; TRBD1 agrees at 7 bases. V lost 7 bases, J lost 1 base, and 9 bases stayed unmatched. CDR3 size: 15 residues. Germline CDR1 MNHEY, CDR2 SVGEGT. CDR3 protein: CASIPTGQENTEAFF. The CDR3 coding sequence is TGTGCCAGCATTCCTACAGGACAGGAGAACACTGAAGCTTTCTTT.

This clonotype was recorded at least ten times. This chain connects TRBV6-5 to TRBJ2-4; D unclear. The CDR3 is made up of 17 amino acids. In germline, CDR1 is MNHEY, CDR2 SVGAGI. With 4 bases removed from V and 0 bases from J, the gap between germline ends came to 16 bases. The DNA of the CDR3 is TGTGCCAGCAGTTCTGGGCGTGGCAACGTAGCCAAAAACATTCAGTACTTC. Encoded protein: CASSSGRGNVAKNIQYF.

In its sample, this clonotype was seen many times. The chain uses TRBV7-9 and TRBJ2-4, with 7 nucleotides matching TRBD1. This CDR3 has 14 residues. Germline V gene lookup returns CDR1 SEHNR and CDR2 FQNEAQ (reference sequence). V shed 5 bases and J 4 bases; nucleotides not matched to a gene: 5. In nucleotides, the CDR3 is TGTGCCAGCAGCCCACAGGGACAGAAAAACATTCAGTACTTC. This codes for CASSPQGQKNIQYF.

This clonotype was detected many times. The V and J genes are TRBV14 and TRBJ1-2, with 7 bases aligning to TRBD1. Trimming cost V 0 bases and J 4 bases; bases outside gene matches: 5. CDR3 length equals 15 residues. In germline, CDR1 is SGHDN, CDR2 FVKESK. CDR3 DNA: TGTGCCAGCAGCCAAGAGCGGGACAGCATCTATGGCTACACCTTC. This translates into CASSQERDSIYGYTF.

The CDR3 region has the DNA TGCGCCAGCAGCTTGGCGACAGGGGGTCAATACGAGCAGTACTTC. Protein sequence: CASSLATGGQYEQYF. The chain carries TRBV5-1 and TRBJ2-7, with 9 bases matching TRBD1. V lost 0 bases to trimming and J lost 4 bases; unmatched junction nucleotides: 5. CDR3 length: 15 residues. The germline CDR1 and CDR2 sequences are SGHRS and YFSETQ.

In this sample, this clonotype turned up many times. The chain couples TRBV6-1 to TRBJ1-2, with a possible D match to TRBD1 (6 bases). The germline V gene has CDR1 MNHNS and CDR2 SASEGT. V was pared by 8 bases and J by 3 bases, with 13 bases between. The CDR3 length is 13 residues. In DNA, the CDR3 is TGTGCCAGCGGTGGAACAGGGTACTATGGCTACACCTTC. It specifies CASGGTGYYGYTF.

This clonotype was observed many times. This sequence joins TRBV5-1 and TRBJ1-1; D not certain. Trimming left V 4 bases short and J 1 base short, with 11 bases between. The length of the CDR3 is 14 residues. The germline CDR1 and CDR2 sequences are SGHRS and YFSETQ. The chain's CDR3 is CASSKVSQNTEAFF. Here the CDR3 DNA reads TGCGCCAGCAGCAAGGTGTCGCAGAACACTGAAGCTTTCTTT.

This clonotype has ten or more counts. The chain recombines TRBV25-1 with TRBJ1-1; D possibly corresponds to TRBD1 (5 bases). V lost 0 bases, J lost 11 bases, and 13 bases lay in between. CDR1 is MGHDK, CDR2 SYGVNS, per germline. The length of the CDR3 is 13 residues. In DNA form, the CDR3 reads TGTGCCAGCAGTGAATATAGGGCAGGGACCGCTTTCTTT. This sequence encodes CASSEYRAGTAFF. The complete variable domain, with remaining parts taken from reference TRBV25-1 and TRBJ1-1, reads EADIYQTPRYLVIGTGKKITLECSQTMGHDKMYWYQQDPGMELHLIHYSYGVNSTEKGDLSSESTVSRIRTEHFPLTLESARPSHTSQYLCASSEYRAGTAFFGQGTRLTVV.

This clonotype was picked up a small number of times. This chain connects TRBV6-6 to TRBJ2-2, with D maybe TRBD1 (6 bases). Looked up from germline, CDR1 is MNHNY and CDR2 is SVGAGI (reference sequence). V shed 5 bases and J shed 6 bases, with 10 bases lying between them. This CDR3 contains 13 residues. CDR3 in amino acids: CASSTQGSGELFF. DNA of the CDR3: TGTGCCAGCAGTACACAGGGTTCCGGGGAGCTGTTTTTT.

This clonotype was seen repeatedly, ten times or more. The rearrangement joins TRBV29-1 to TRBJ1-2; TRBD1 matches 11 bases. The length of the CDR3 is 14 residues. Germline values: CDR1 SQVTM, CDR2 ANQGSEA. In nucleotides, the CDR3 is TGCAGTCTTTATCCGGGACAGGGGGGAGGGAGCTACACCTTC. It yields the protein CSLYPGQGGGSYTF.

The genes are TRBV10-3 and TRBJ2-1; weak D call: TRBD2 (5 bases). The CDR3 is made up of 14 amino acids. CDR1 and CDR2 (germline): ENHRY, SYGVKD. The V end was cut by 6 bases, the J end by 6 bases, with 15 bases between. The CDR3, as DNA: TGTGCCATCAGCCCTAGCTTGTCATCCAATGAGCAGTTCTTC. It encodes CAISPSLSSNEQFF.

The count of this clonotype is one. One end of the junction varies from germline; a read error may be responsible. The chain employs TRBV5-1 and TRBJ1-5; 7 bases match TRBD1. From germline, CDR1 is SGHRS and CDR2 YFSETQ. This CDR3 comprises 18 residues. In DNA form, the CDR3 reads TGCGCCAGCAGATTTGGCCCGACAGGGACGGCGGGCAATCAGCCACAGCATTTT. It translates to CASRFGPTGTAGNQPQHF.

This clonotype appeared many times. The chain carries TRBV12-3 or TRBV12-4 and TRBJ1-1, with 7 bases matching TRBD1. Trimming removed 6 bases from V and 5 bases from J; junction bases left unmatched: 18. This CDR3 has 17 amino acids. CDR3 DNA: TGTGCCAGCAGCTTACCCCCCAGGGGGGGGCGGCGGACTGAAGCTTTCTTT. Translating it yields CASSLPPRGGRRTEAFF.

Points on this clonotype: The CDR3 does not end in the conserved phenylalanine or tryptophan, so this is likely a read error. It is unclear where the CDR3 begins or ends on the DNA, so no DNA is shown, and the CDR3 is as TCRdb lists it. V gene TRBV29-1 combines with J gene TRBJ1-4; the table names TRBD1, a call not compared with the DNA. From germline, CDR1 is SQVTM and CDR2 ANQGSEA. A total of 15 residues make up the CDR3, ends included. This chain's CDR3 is CSVGGQGATNEKLIV.

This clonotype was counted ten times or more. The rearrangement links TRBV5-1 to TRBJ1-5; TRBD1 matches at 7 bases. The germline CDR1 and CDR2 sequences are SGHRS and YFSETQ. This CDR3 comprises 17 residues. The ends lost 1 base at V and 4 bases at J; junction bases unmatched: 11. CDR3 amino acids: CASSLYPQGGGNQPQHF. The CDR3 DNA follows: TGCGCCAGCAGCTTGTACCCCCAGGGGGGTGGAAATCAGCCCCAGCATTTT.

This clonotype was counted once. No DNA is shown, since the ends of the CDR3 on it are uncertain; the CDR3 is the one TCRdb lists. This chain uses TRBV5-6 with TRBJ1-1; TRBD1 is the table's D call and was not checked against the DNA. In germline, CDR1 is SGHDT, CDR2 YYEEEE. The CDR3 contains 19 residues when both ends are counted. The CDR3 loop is CASSFYICSGGQTNTEAFF.

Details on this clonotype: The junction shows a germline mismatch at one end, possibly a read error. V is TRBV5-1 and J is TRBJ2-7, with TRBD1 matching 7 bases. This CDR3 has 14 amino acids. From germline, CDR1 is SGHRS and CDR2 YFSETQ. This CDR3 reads CASSLEGGNYEQYF. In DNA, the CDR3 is TGTGCCAGCAGCTTGGAAGGGGGCAACTACGAGCAGTACTTC.

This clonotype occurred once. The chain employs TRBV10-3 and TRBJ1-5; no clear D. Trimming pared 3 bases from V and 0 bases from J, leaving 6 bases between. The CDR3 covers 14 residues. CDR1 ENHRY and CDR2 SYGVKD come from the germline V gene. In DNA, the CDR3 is TGTGCCATCAGTGAACTGGATAGCAATCAGCCCCAGCATTTT. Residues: CAISELDSNQPQHF.

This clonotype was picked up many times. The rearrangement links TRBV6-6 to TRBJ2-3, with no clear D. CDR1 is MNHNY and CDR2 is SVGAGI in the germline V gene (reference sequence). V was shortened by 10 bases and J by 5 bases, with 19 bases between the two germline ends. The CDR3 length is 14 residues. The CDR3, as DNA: TGTGCCATCCTCCCGGCGAGGCAAAGAGATACGCAGTATTTT. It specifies CAILPARQRDTQYF.

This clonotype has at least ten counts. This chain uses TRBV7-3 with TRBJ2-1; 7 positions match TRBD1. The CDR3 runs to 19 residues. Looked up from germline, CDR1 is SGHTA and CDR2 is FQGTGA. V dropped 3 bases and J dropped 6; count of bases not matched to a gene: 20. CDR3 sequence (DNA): TGTGCCAGCAGCTTTGCCGTGATAGGGGCAGGGGGAGCTATCAATGAGCAGTTCTTC. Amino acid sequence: CASSFAVIGAGGAINEQFF.

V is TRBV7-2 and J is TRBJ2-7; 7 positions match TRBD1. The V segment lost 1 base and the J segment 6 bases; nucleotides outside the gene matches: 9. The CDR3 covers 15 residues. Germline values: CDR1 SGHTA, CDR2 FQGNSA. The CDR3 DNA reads TGTGCCAGCAGCTTAGTCGGTAAAGGGGGCGGCGAGCAGTACTTC. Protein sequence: CASSLVGKGGGEQYF.

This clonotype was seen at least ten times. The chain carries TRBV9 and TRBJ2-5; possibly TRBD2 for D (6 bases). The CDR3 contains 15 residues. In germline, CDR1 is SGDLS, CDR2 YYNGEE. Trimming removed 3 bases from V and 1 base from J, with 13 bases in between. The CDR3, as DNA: TGTGCCAGCAGCGGAGCCGGGGGACTCCAAGAGACCCAGTACTTC. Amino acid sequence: CASSGAGGLQETQYF.

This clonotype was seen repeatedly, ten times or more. The CDR3 loop reads CSARDRNRGDTEAFF. The CDR3, as DNA: TGCAGTGCTAGAGATAGAAACAGGGGGGACACTGAAGCTTTCTTT. This chain links TRBV20-1 with TRBJ1-1, with TRBD1 matching 8 bases. The CDR3 covers 15 residues. Trimming at V came to 0 bases and at J to 3 bases, leaving 6 bases not matched to a gene. Looked up from germline, CDR1 is DFQATT and CDR2 is SNEGSKA (reference sequence).

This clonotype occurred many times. The DNA of the CDR3 is TGCAGCATGAGGAGGACTTCCGAAGCTTTCTTT. Amino acids: CSMRRTSEAFF. The chain couples TRBV29-1 to TRBJ1-1; D call uncertain. Germline V CDR1 and CDR2: SQVTM, ANQGSEA. This CDR3 is 11 amino acids long. V lost 8 bases, J lost 8 bases, and 15 bases lay in between.

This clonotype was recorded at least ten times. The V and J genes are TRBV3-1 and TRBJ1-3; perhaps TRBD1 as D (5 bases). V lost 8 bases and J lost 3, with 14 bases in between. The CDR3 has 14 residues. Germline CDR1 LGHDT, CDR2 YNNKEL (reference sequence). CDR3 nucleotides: TGTGCCAGCTCTCGGGCAGGGAGTGGAAACACCATATATTTT. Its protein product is CASSRAGSGNTIYF.

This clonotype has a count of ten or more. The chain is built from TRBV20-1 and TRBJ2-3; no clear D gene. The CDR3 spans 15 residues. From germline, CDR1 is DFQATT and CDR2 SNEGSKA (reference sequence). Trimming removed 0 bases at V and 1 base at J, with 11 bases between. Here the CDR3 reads CSARDAVLGTDTQYF. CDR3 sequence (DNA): TGCAGTGCTAGAGATGCTGTTTTAGGCACAGATACGCAGTATTTT.

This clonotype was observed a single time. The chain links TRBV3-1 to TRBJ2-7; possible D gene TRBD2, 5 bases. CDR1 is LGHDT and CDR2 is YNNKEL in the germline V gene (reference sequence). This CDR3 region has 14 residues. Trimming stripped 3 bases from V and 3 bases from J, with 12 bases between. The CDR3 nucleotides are TGTGCCAGCAGCCACAGGACTCAAATCTACGAGCAGTACTTC. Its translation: CASSHRTQIYEQYF.

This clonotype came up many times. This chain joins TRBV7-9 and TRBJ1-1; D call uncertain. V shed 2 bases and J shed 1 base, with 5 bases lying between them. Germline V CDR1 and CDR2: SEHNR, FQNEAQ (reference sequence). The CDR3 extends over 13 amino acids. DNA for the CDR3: TGTGCCAGCAGCTTATCAGCGAACACTGAAGCTTTCTTT. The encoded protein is CASSLSANTEAFF. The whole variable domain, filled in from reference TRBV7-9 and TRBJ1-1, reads DTGVSQNPRHKITKRGQNVTFRCDPISEHNRLYWYRQTLGQGPEFLTYFQNEAQLEKSRLLSDRFSAERPKGSFSTLEIQRTEQGDSAMYLCASSLSANTEAFFGQGTRLTVV.

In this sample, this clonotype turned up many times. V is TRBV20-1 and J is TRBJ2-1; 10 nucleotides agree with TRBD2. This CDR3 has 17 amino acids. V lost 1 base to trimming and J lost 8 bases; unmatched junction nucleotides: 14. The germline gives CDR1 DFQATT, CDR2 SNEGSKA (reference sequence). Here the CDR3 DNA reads TGCAGTGCTAGAGTTTTAGGAGCGGGGGGGATTTGGGATGAGCAGTTCTTC. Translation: CSARVLGAGGIWDEQFF.

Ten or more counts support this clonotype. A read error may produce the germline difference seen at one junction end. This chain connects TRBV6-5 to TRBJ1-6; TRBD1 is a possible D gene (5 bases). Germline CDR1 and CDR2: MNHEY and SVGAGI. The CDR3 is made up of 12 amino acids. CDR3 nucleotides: TGTGTCAGCAGCCGGGGGAATTCACCCCTCCACTTT. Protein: CVSSRGNSPLHF.

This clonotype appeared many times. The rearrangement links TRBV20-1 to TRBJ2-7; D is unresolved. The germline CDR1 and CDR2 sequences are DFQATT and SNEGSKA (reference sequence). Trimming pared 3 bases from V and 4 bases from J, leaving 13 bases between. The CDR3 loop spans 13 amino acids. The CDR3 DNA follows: TGCAGTGCTAGCCCCGGACCTTATTACGAGCAGTACTTC. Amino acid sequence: CSASPGPYYEQYF.